This T cell receptor (beta chain) was captured in a study of cytomegalovirus exposure and HLA in healthy donors. PCR was performed using 60 Vbeta and 13 Jbeta primers. The assay was immunoSEQ multiplex PCR, and TCRdb's table has in-frame clones only and misses some. The sample lists around 140,000 clones; around 79% were seen once. Sequencing was done on a sample of PBMCs. This clonotype originated in a woman between 40 and 55 years old in good health and CMV-seronegative.

The CDR3 coding sequence is TGTGCCAGCCGGACAGGGAACAATGAGCAGTTCTTC. It codes for CASRTGNNEQFF. The chain combines TRBV10-3 with TRBJ2-1; TRBD1 agrees at 8 bases. Germline V gene sequence: CDR1 ENHRY, CDR2 SYGVKD. CDR3 length: 12 residues. The V segment lost 10 bases and the J segment 5 bases; nucleotides outside the gene matches: 4.